Listed here are 15 T cell receptor beta chains from one sample, sequenced in a study of technical replicates of blood from a handful of donors. Using immunoSEQ multiplex PCR, the repertoire was profiled, and TCRdb retains in-frame clones only, with some absent. The data hold roughly 80,000 clones, with 70% to 90% observed a single time. The specimen sequenced was T cells isolated from PBMCs. Receptors originate from a human donor in good health.

The chain recombines TRBV15 with TRBJ2-1, with 12 bases lining up with TRBD2. Looked up from germline, CDR1 is LNHNV and CDR2 is YYDKDF (reference sequence). V lost 6 bases to trimming and J lost 10 bases; unmatched junction nucleotides: 4. The CDR3 extends over 13 amino acids. The CDR3 DNA sequence: TGTGCCACCAGACTAGCGGGAGGATCCGAGCAGTTCTTC. Residues: CATRLAGGSEQFF.

This sequence joins TRBV28 and TRBJ2-7; 10 positions match TRBD2. The V gene end was trimmed by 5 bases and the J gene end by 2 bases; junction bases not matched to a gene: 9. This CDR3 region has 16 residues. CDR1 is MDHEN, CDR2 SYDVKM, per germline. Written as DNA, the CDR3 is TGTGCCAGCAGTGCCATAACTAGCGGGGACCCCTACGAGCAGTACTTC. It encodes CASSAITSGDPYEQYF.

The J gene is TRBJ2-1, the V gene TRBV9, with D tentatively TRBD1 (5 bases). The CDR3 spans 13 residues. Trimming took off 0 bases at V and 8 bases at J, with 9 bases between the two ends. The V gene's germline CDR1 is SGDLS and CDR2 YYNGEE. CDR3 amino acids: CASSVATAHEQFF. The CDR3 DNA reads as TGTGCCAGCAGCGTAGCGACAGCCCATGAGCAGTTCTTC.

The chain links TRBV6-5 to TRBJ1-5; 10 positions agree with TRBD1. V gave up 6 bases and J gave up 13 bases; unmatched junction bases: 12. Germline-derived CDR1 and CDR2 are MNHEY and SVGAGI. The CDR3 loop spans 14 amino acids. The CDR3 DNA sequence: TGTGCCAGCAGATTGGACAGGGGGAGTACCACACAGCATTTT. Protein: CASRLDRGSTTQHF.

V is TRBV10-3 and J is TRBJ2-7, with 12 nucleotides matching TRBD2. Germline loops: CDR1 ENHRY, CDR2 SYGVKD. Trimming took 11 bases from V and 5 from J; bases not matched to a gene: 7. The CDR3 runs to 13 residues. In nucleotides, the CDR3 is TGTGCCGCCAGGACTAGCGGGATCGACGAGCAGTACTTC. It translates to CAARTSGIDEQYF.

The gene calls are TRBV27 and TRBJ2-5; 9 bases agree with TRBD1. The V segment lost 5 bases and the J segment 2 bases; nucleotides outside the gene matches: 3. The germline V gene has CDR1 MNHEY and CDR2 SMNVEV (reference sequence). The length of the CDR3 is 14 residues. The CDR3 nucleotides are TGTGCCAGCAGTAACAGGGGGCGTCAAGAGACCCAGTACTTC. Protein product: CASSNRGRQETQYF.

The chain uses TRBV7-2 and TRBJ2-7, with TRBD1 matching over 7 bases. The ends lost 2 bases at V and 1 base at J; junction bases unmatched: 2. The CDR3 sequence is 14 residues long. Germline V gives CDR1 SGHTA, CDR2 FQGNSA. In nucleotides, the CDR3 is TGTGCCAGCAGCTTAAAGACAGGGTCCTACGAGCAGTACTTC. As protein: CASSLKTGSYEQYF. Full variable domain (outside the CDR3, taken from reference TRBV7-2 and TRBJ2-7): GAGVSQSPSNKVTEKGKDVELRCDPISGHTALYWYRQSLGQGLEFLIYFQGNSAPDKSGLPSDRFSAERTGGSVSTLTIQRTQQEDSAVYLCASSLKTGSYEQYFGPGTRLTVT.

The gene calls are TRBV9 and TRBJ2-2; 14 nucleotides align to TRBD2. After removal of 2 bases from V and 2 bases from J, the junction contained 2 bases not matched to a gene. CDR1 is SGDLS, CDR2 YYNGEE, per germline. CDR3 length: 17 amino acids. This chain's CDR3 is CASSVGTSGRNTGELFF. The CDR3 bases are TGTGCCAGCAGCGTCGGGACTAGCGGGAGAAACACCGGGGAGCTGTTTTTT.

The genes are TRBV5-4 and TRBJ2-7; D not resolved. CDR3 length: 13 amino acids. Germline loops: CDR1 SGHNT, CDR2 YYREEE (reference sequence). V was trimmed by 0 bases and J by 1 base, leaving 5 bases between them. The chain's CDR3 is CASSLGQSYEQYF. The CDR3 DNA follows: TGTGCCAGCAGCTTGGGTCAGTCCTACGAGCAGTACTTC.

The chain carries TRBV4-1 and TRBJ1-4; 10 bases line up with TRBD1. Trimming took 6 bases from V and 7 from J; bases not matched to a gene: 8. The CDR3 is 15 residues long. The germline V gene encodes CDR1 MGHRA and CDR2 YSYEKL. The CDR3 reads CASSYVDRGSEKLFF. Written as DNA, the CDR3 is TGCGCCAGCAGTTACGTGGACAGGGGGAGTGAAAAACTGTTTTTT.

V usage is TRBV19 and J usage is TRBJ1-1, with 9 bases that match TRBD1. This CDR3 contains 14 residues. Germline V lookup: CDR1 LNHDA, CDR2 SQIVND (reference sequence). The J segment lost 3 bases and the V segment lost 9 bases, leaving 8 bases of the junction unmatched. The CDR3 reads CASCRDRDYTEAFF. As DNA, the CDR3 is TGTGCCAGCTGCCGGGACAGGGACTACACTGAAGCTTTCTTT.

The count of this clone is one. The V gene is TRBV18, the J gene TRBJ2-7; 8 nucleotides agree with TRBD1. With V trimmed by 0 bases and J by 6 bases, 4 bases remained unmatched. Germline V gene sequence: CDR1 KGHSH, CDR2 LQKENI. This CDR3 is built from 14 residues. CDR3 nucleotides: TGTGCCAGCTCACCACCGACAGGGGTGTCCGAGCAGTACTTC. Translating it yields CASSPPTGVSEQYF.

The rearrangement uses TRBV29-1 and TRBJ2-7; D may be TRBD1 (5 bases). Germline loops: CDR1 SQVTM, CDR2 ANQGSEA. Between the trimmed V and J ends, which lost 6 bases and 3 bases, there was a span of 12 bases. This CDR3 comprises 12 residues. Here the CDR3 reads CSVIKGFYEQYF. The CDR3 nucleotides are TGCAGCGTAATAAAGGGGTTCTACGAGCAGTACTTC.

The chain combines TRBV30 with TRBJ2-2; TRBD2 matches at 8 bases. Trimming cost V 0 bases and J 4 bases; bases outside gene matches: 4. The CDR3 contains 15 residues. Germline CDR1 is GTSNPN and CDR2 is SVGIG (reference sequence). For the CDR3, the DNA is TGTGCCTGGAGTGTGGGCGGGAGGCCCACCGGGGAGCTGTTTTTT. Encoded protein: CAWSVGGRPTGELFF.

This chain connects TRBV19 to TRBJ1-1, with D possibly matching TRBD1 (6 bases). Germline CDR1 is LNHDA and CDR2 is SQIVND (reference sequence). The CDR3 length is 16 residues. V dropped 8 bases and J dropped 4 bases, with 23 bases sitting between them. This CDR3 is CASVRQVHGLATEAFF. The DNA of the CDR3 is TGTGCCAGTGTAAGACAGGTTCATGGATTGGCCACTGAAGCTTTCTTT.